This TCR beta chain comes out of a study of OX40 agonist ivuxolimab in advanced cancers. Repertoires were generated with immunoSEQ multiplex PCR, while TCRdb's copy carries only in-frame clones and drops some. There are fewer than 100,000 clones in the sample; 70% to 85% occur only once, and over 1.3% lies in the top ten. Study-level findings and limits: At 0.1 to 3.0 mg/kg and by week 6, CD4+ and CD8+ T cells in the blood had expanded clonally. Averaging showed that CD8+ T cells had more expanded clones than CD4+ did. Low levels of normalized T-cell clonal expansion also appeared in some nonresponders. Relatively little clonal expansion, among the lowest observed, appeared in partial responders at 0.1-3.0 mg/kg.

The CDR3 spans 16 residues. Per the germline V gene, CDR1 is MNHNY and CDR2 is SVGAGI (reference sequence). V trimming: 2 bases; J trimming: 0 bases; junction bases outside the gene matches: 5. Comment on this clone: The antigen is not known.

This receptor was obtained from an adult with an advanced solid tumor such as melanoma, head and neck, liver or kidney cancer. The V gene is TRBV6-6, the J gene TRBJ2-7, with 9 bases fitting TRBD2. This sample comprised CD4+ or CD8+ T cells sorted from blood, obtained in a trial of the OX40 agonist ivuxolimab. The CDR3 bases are TGTGCCAGCAGTTACGATGGTAGCGGGAGCTCCTACGAGCAGTACTTC. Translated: CASSYDGSGSSYEQYF.